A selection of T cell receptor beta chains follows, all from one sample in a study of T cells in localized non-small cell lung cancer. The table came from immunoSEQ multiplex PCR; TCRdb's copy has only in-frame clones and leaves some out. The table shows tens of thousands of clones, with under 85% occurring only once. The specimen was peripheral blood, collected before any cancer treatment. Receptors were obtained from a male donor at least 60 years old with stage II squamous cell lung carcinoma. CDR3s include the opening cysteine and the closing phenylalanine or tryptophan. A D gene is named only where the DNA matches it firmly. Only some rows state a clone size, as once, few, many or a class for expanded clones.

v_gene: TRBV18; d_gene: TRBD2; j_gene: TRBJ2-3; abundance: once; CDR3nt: TGTGCCAGCTCACCGGGACTAGCGGTCACCGGTGGCACAGATACGCAGTATTTT; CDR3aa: CASSPGLAVTGGTDTQYF
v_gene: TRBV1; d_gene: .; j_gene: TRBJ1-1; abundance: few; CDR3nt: TGCACCAGCAGCCAAGACTCAGGGGGGGGAGGTGAAGCTTTCTTT; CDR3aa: CTSSQDSGGGGEAFF
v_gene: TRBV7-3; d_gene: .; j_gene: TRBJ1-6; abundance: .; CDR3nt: TGTGCCAGCAGCCCGACGGGCAGGGATGATTCACCCCTCCACTTT; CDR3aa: CASSPTGRDDSPLHF
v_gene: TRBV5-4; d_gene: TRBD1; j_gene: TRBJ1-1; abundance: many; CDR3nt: TGTGCCAGCAGCCAGGGGGGGGACTCAAACACTGAAGCTTTCTTT; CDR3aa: CASSQGGDSNTEAFF
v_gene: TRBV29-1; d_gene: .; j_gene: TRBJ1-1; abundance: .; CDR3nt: TGCAGCGTTGTTTTCCCGAACACTGAAGCTTTCTTT; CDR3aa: CSVVFPNTEAFF
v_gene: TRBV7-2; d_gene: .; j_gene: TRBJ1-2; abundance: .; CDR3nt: TGTGCCAGCAGCCCGCGACAGGATGGGGGCTACACCTTC; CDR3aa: CASSPRQDGGYTF
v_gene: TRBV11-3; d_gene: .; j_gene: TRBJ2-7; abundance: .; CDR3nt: TGTGCCAGCACGGTGACCTTAGGGTCCTACGAGCAGTACTTC; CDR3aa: CASTVTLGSYEQYF
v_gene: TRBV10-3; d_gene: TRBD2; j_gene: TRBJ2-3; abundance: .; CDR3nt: TGTGCCATCAGTGGTTTTGGACTAGCGGCCACAGATACGCAGTATTTT; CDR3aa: CAISGFGLAATDTQYF
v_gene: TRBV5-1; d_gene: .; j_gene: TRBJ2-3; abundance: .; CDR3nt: TGCGCCAGCAGCCTGGAGCGACCCACAGATACGCAGTATTTT; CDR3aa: CASSLERPTDTQYF
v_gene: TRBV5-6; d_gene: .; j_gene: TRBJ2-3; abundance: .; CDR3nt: TGTGCCAGCAGCTTAGGAGGGGCGGTAGATACGCAGTATTTT; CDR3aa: CASSLGGAVDTQYF
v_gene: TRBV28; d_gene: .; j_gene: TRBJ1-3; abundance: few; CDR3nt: TGTGCCAGCAGTTTCGTGCAAGGAAACACCATATATTTT; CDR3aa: CASSFVQGNTIYF
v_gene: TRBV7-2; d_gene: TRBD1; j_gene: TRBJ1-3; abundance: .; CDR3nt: TGTGCCAGCAGCTTGGAGACAGGGCGGACCATATATTTT; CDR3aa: CASSLETGRTIYF